This TCR beta chain was identified in a study of T cells in Graves' hyperthyroidism and ophthalmopathy. This clonotype was observed many times. It was at first hyperthyroidism diagnosis, before any ophthalmopathy symptoms, that the blood sample was taken. Amplification yielded TCR beta CDR3 regions, with RNA transcripts as the source. Researchers ran a first-round RT-PCR on the TCR CDR3 using the HTBI primer set. MiXCR was run by TCRdb on the multiplex PCR reads, yielding one entry per CDR3 protein. Of about 580,000 distinct CDR3 sequences in the sample, approximately 15% are singletons; the top ten hold roughly 6.2%. Germline V lookup: CDR1 SNHLY, CDR2 FYNNEI. The CDR3 runs to 15 residues. Trimming took off 7 bases at V and 4 bases at J, with 19 bases between the two ends.

Sequences were obtained from blood. The J gene is TRBJ1-1, the V gene TRBV2; tentative D call: TRBD1 (5 bases). The sequence derives from a woman aged 25-40 years with Graves' hyperthyroidism that later progressed to Graves' ophthalmopathy. The CDR3 coding sequence is TGTGCCAGCAACGGGGCGGCAGGCGTGGGCACTGAAGCTTTCTTT. This gives the protein CASNGAAGVGTEAFF.